The rows below give T cell receptor beta chains drawn from one sample of a study of glioma-infiltrating T cells after dendritic cell vaccination. Only in-frame clones appear in the TCRdb table, and some are missing; sequencing was by immunoSEQ multiplex PCR. The profile shows roughly 70,000 clones, roughly 87% of them singletons. The material was blood, obtained before dendritic cell vaccination. The receptors were sampled from a human donor with glioblastoma. Both conserved end residues are part of each CDR3. Fields, in order: J gene, D gene, clone size, V gene, CDR3 DNA, CDR3 protein. A D gene is named only where the DNA matches it firmly. Only some rows state a clone size, as once, few, many or a class for expanded clones.

TRBJ1-4	.	.	TRBV4-1	TGCGCCAGCAGCCAAGCGGTGACAGTTGAAAAACTGTTTTTT	CASSQAVTVEKLFF
TRBJ2-5	.	.	TRBV18	TGTGCCAGCTCACCATGGGGGCGGGAGACCCAGTACTTC	CASSPWGRETQYF
TRBJ2-5	.	.	TRBV6-6	TGTGCCAGCACGGGAATAGAGACCCAGTACTTC	CASTGIETQYF
TRBJ1-2	.	few	TRBV11-1	TGTGCCAGCAGCTTATCGTACGGGGGAGAATATGGCTACACCTTC	CASSLSYGGEYGYTF
TRBJ2-5	.	.	TRBV27	TGTGCCAGCAGTTATCAGGGGTCTCAAGAGACCCAGTACTTC	CASSYQGSQETQYF
TRBJ1-3	.	.	TRBV18	TGTGCCAGCTCACCATTCTTCGAGCGAAGCTCTGGAAACACCATATATTTT	CASSPFFERSSGNTIYF
TRBJ2-3	TRBD2	once	TRBV6-4	TGTGCCAGCAGTGCTTACGGGGGGGCGACAGATACGCAGTATTTT	CASSAYGGATDTQYF
TRBJ2-3	.	.	TRBV7-3	TGTGCCAGCAGCTCCCGTCCCGTATCCACAGATACGCAGTATTTT	CASSSRPVSTDTQYF
TRBJ2-3	TRBD2	.	TRBV5-1	TGCGCCAGCAGCGTGGGACTAGCGGGCCCCACAGATACGCAGTATTTT	CASSVGLAGPTDTQYF
TRBJ2-4	.	.	TRBV6-5	TGTGCCAGCAGTTACTCCGGGACACAAAACATTCAGTACTTC	CASSYSGTQNIQYF
TRBJ2-5	TRBD2	.	TRBV10-2	TGCGCCAGCGGGCTAGCGGGAGGGGAGACCCAGTACTTC	CASGLAGGETQYF
TRBJ1-1	TRBD1	.	TRBV19	TGTGCCAGTACCGTGCTCCCTGGGACAGCCGACACTGAAGCTTTCTTT	CASTVLPGTADTEAFF
TRBJ1-1	.	.	TRBV2	TGTGCCAGCAAGGGCGACAGGAGCAACACTGAAGCTTTCTTT	CASKGDRSNTEAFF
TRBJ1-5	TRBD1	.	TRBV6-5	TGTGCCAGCAACTCAGGGGGGCTGCAGCCCCAGCATTTT	CASNSGGLQPQHF
TRBJ2-1	TRBD2	few	TRBV5-4	TGTGCCAGCAGTCGGCCTACTAGCGGGGATCCCTACAATGAGCAGTTCTTC	CASSRPTSGDPYNEQFF
TRBJ2-5	.	.	TRBV7-9	TGTGCCAGCAGATCACAAGAGACCCAGTACTTC	CASRSQETQYF
TRBJ2-7	.	.	TRBV2	TGTGCCAGCAGTCAGGGACTGATCTACGAGCAGTACTTC	CASSQGLIYEQYF
TRBJ1-3	TRBD1	.	TRBV19	TGTGCCAGTAGAAACACGGACAGGGGGCTCTCTGGAAACACCATATATTTT	CASRNTDRGLSGNTIYF
TRBJ1-4	TRBD1	.	TRBV25-1	TGTGCCAGCAGGGATGACAGGGGGTCCGGAGAAAAACTGTTTTTT	CASRDDRGSGEKLFF
TRBJ1-4	.	.	TRBV5-4	TGTGCCAGCAGCCCCCGTGCAACTAATGAAAAACTGTTTTTT	CASSPRATNEKLFF
TRBJ2-3	.	.	TRBV9	TGTGCCAGCTGCCGGGACACAACAGATACGCAGTATTTT	CASCRDTTDTQYF
TRBJ2-2	.	.	TRBV6-1	TGTGCCAGCCGCTCCACGGGGTTGATGGCCGGGGAGCTGTTTTTT	CASRSTGLMAGELFF
TRBJ2-1	TRBD1	.	TRBV6-6	TGTGCCAGCAGTTACTCCACGGGACAGGGGAACAATGAGCAGTTCTTC	CASSYSTGQGNNEQFF
TRBJ2-1	.	.	TRBV18	TGTGCCAGCTCACCGGTCCTAGCAGTGAATGAGCAGTTCTTC	CASSPVLAVNEQFF
TRBJ1-5	TRBD1	.	TRBV2	TGTGCCGTAGGGGGCATGGATCAGCCCCAGCATTTT	CAVGGMDQPQHF
TRBJ2-3	.	.	TRBV10-3	TGTGCCATCAGCGATACAGGGTCGGATACGCAGTATTTT	CAISDTGSDTQYF
TRBJ2-7	.	.	TRBV7-9	TGTGCCAGCAGCTTAGCGCCCAGGGAGCAGTACTTC	CASSLAPREQYF
TRBJ1-2	.	.	TRBV28	TGTGCCAGCAGTAACAACCCAGGGGATGGCTACACCTTC	CASSNNPGDGYTF
TRBJ2-1	.	.	TRBV13	TGTGCCAGCACCTACGCCGGTGAGCAGTTCTTC	CASTYAGEQFF
TRBJ2-5	.	.	TRBV7-3	TGTGCCAGCAGCTTGAATCCAGTGCAAGAGACCCAGTACTTC	CASSLNPVQETQYF
TRBJ2-5	TRBD2	.	TRBV5-1	TGCGCCAGCAGCACGGGGACTAGCGGGACCCAAGAGACCCAGTACTTC	CASSTGTSGTQETQYF
TRBJ1-2	TRBD1	.	TRBV19	TGTGCCAGTAGTCTGGGACAGGTTGAAGGCTACACCTTC	CASSLGQVEGYTF
TRBJ1-5	TRBD1	.	TRBV28	TGTGCCAGCAATTCAGGGGGAACTAGCAATCAGCCCCAGCATTTT	CASNSGGTSNQPQHF
TRBJ1-2	.	.	TRBV19	TGTGCCAGTAGTAGGATTTTGGAGGGAAGTGGCTACACCTTC	CASSRILEGSGYTF
TRBJ1-1	.	.	TRBV5-1	TGCGCCAGCAGCCCCCTGACAGGGAACACTGAAGCTTTCTTT	CASSPLTGNTEAFF
TRBJ1-1	.	.	TRBV7-9	TGTGCCAGCAACCCTAAGGAATGGGGCGAAGAGAACACTGAAGCTTTCTTT	CASNPKEWGEENTEAFF
TRBJ2-2	.	.	TRBV28	TGTGCCAGCAGTTTAGGGGCAGGGTACACCGGGGAGCTGTTTTTT	CASSLGAGYTGELFF
TRBJ1-2	TRBD1	few	TRBV19	TGTGCCAGTAGTATTAACCGACAGGGGGCCCTTTCCTATGGCTACACCTTC	CASSINRQGALSYGYTF
TRBJ2-1	TRBD1	.	TRBV2	TGTGCCGGGAAGACAGGGCCCTACAATGAGCAGTTCTTC	CAGKTGPYNEQFF
TRBJ2-5	.	.	TRBV15	TGTGCCACCAGCAGAGATCCGGGGAAGGAGACCCAGTACTTC	CATSRDPGKETQYF
TRBJ1-2	.	.	TRBV7-8	TGTGCCAGCAGCTTAGTCTCGGGGGGTAACTATGGCTACACCTTC	CASSLVSGGNYGYTF
TRBJ2-2	.	few	TRBV7-9	TGTGCCAGCAGCCGAAGCGGATCAGTTCAAACCGGGGAGCTGTTTTTT	CASSRSGSVQTGELFF
TRBJ2-2	TRBD2	.	TRBV5-1	TGCGCCAGCACCTGGGCGCGGATAGCGGGAGGACCCGGTGGCGGGGAGCTGTTTTTT	CASTWARIAGGPGGGELFF
TRBJ2-7	.	few	TRBV2	TGTGCCAGCAGTGAAGCGCACCGGGAGCAGTACTTC	CASSEAHREQYF
TRBJ2-2	.	.	TRBV5-1	TGCGCCAGCAGCTTGCGTCAGATGAACACCGGGGAGCTGTTTTTT	CASSLRQMNTGELFF
TRBJ1-1	TRBD1	.	TRBV6-4	TGTGCCAGCAGGACGCTCGGGACAGGGACTGAAGCTTTCTTT	CASRTLGTGTEAFF